These 9 T cell receptor beta chains originate from one sample sequenced in a study of vaccination and CD4 T cells after COVID-19. As for treatment: roughly 10-day PBMC culture with coronavirus spike peptide pools or control peptides (ViraFEST assay). These receptors are not linked to any known antigen. The Oncomine TCR Beta short-read assay sequenced DNA from cultured CD4+ T cells. TCRdb re-called the PCR reads with MiXCR, one entry per CDR3 protein. The table lists over 10,000 distinct CDR3 sequences, roughly 34% of them singletons. The material sequenced was CD4+ T cells from blood, cultured in vitro, taken before SARS-CoV-2 vaccination. The receptor set was obtained from a human donor who received a COVID-19 vaccine.

This clonotype was detected a few times. Germline and junction disagree at one end, which may indicate a read error. The chain combines TRBV20-1 with TRBJ2-3; the D gene is possibly TRBD2 (6 bases). CDR3 size: 11 residues. The germline V gene has CDR1 DFQATT and CDR2 SNEGSKA (reference sequence). CDR3 loop: CSALTPSTREF. In nucleotides, the CDR3 is TGCAGTGCCCTAACGCCCTCGACTAGGGAATTT.

This clonotype showed up just a few times. V gene TRBV19 combines with J gene TRBJ1-5, with D unclear. Trimming took 7 bases from V and 5 from J, leaving 12 bases between them. Germline V gene lookup returns CDR1 LNHDA and CDR2 SQIVND (reference sequence). The CDR3 has 13 residues. For the CDR3, the DNA is TGTGCCAGTAAAGGGCGGCGCTATCAGCCCCAGCATTTT. Encoded protein: CASKGRRYQPQHF.

The chain's CDR3 is CSARDVLAYGNEQFF. CDR3 in DNA: TGCAGTGCTAGAGATGTACTAGCTTACGGGAATGAGCAGTTCTTC. V and J are TRBV20-1 and TRBJ2-1; tentative D call: TRBD2 (6 bases). Per the germline V gene, CDR1 is DFQATT and CDR2 is SNEGSKA (reference sequence). Between the trimmed V and J ends, which lost 0 bases and 7 bases, there was a span of 16 bases. The CDR3 is 15 amino acids.

This clonotype has a handful of counts. The V call is TRBV20-1, the J call TRBJ2-5; 7 bases are shared with TRBD2. After removal of 6 bases from V and 2 bases from J, the junction contained 9 bases not matched to a gene. The germline gives CDR1 DFQATT, CDR2 SNEGSKA (reference sequence). There are 14 residues in the CDR3. CDR3 protein: CSALNRRGQETQYF. CDR3 DNA sequence: TGCAGTGCCCTTAATCGGCGGGGGCAAGAGACCCAGTACTTC.

V is TRBV2 and J is TRBJ1-1; 8 nucleotides match TRBD1. Trimming at V came to 2 bases and at J to 11 bases, leaving 7 bases not matched to a gene. This CDR3 contains 13 residues. Germline CDR1 is SNHLY and CDR2 is FYNNEI. CDR3 DNA: TGTGCCAGCAGTGAAAGCAGGGGGCTCACGGCTTTCTTT. This sequence encodes CASSESRGLTAFF.

This clonotype was found a few times. V is TRBV20-1 and J is TRBJ1-1, with D hard to call. Deletions cut 3 bases from V and 1 base from J, with 18 bases between. This CDR3 spans 16 amino acids. Germline V CDR1 and CDR2: DFQATT, SNEGSKA (reference sequence). The CDR3 sequence: CSASISRLAGNTEAFF. For the CDR3, the DNA is TGCAGTGCTAGTATTAGCCGGTTAGCGGGGAACACTGAAGCTTTCTTT.

V gene TRBV27 combines with J gene TRBJ2-5; D ambiguous. V lost 6 bases and J 4 bases, leaving 24 bases between the germline ends. CDR1 and CDR2 from the germline V gene are MNHEY and SMNVEV (reference sequence). The CDR3 has 17 amino acids. This CDR3 is CASSPRFDGRSGETQYF. Here the CDR3 DNA reads TGTGCCAGCAGCCCTCGGTTTGATGGTAGATCGGGAGAGACCCAGTACTTC.

V is TRBV2 and J is TRBJ2-5; 8 nucleotides align to TRBD2. CDR1 SNHLY and CDR2 FYNNEI come from the germline V gene. Losses at the gene ends were 8 bases for V and 1 base for J; bases not matched to a gene: 15. The CDR3 runs to 17 residues. CDR3 amino acids: CASPWVWLRGGQETQYF. As DNA, the CDR3 is TGTGCCAGCCCGTGGGTCTGGCTCCGGGGGGGCCAAGAGACCCAGTACTTC.

This clonotype was recorded a few times. The chain combines TRBV5-4 with TRBJ1-2; D is undetermined. Per germline, CDR1 SGHNT and CDR2 YYREEE (reference sequence). CDR3 size: 15 residues. V lost 0 bases, J lost 0 bases, and 9 bases lay in between. The CDR3 protein is CASSLAPGPNYGYTF. DNA for the CDR3: TGTGCCAGCAGCTTGGCCCCCGGACCTAACTATGGCTACACCTTC.